A selection of T cell receptor beta chains follows, all from one sample in a study of cytomegalovirus exposure and HLA in healthy donors. This table comes from immunoSEQ multiplex PCR, and its TCRdb copy is limited to in-frame clones, with some not included. The table shows around 100,000 clones, with more than 70% occurring only once. Sequenced input: PBMCs. The source of these receptors is a male donor in good health and CMV-seropositive. CDR3s include the opening cysteine and the closing phenylalanine or tryptophan. The D gene is left open where the match is weak. Clone sizes are given selectively: once, few, many, or a class where the clone is expanded.

CDR3nt | CDR3aa | v_gene | d_gene | j_gene | abundance
TGTGCCAGCAGTTTATCAGGAATTAATGAAAAACTGTTTTTT | CASSLSGINEKLFF | TRBV28 | NA | TRBJ1-4 | NA
TGTGCCAGCAGAGTAACTAGCGGGCCTTCCTACGAGCAGTACTTC | CASRVTSGPSYEQYF | TRBV6-1 | TRBD2 | TRBJ2-7 | once
TGTGCCAGCCGGAGAGTCTCCCTTAATGAAAAACTGTTTTTT | CASRRVSLNEKLFF | TRBV6-5 | NA | TRBJ1-4 | once
TGTGCCTGGAGTACGGTAGCGGGGAGCTTTGTCTATGAGCAGTTCTTC | CAWSTVAGSFVYEQFF | TRBV30 | TRBD2 | TRBJ2-1 | NA
TGTGCCAGCAGCCCGGGACAGGAACTAACTTGGCCGACCCAGTACTTC | CASSPGQELTWPTQYF | TRBV11-2 | TRBD1 | TRBJ2-5 | NA
TGTGCCTGGCTCGCGGGATCCTATAATTCACCCCTCCACTTT | CAWLAGSYNSPLHF | TRBV30 | NA | TRBJ1-6 | once
TGTGCCAGCAGTGATTCTAGCGGGATCCAAGAGACCCAGTACTTC | CASSDSSGIQETQYF | TRBV6-1 | TRBD2 | TRBJ2-5 | NA
TGTGCCAGTAGAAAGACAGGGACGGACGAGCAGTACTTC | CASRKTGTDEQYF | TRBV28 | TRBD1 | TRBJ2-7 | few
TGTGCCAGCAGCCTCTCCGGGACAGGGAACACTGAAGCTTTCTTT | CASSLSGTGNTEAFF | TRBV5-4 | TRBD1 | TRBJ1-1 | NA
TGCGCCAGGAGAGGAGGGGGGACAGTACCGCCCGACTACGAGCAGTACTTC | CARRGGGTVPPDYEQYF | TRBV10-1 | NA | TRBJ2-7 | NA
TGTGCCAGCAGTGAAGTAGGCGGGGGCGCGAAAGATACGCAGTATTTT | CASSEVGGGAKDTQYF | TRBV6-1 | NA | TRBJ2-3 | NA
TGTGCCAGCAGCTTAGCCTGGCGGGGCACCGGGGAGCTGTTTTTT | CASSLAWRGTGELFF | TRBV7-8 | NA | TRBJ2-2 | NA
TGTGCCAGCAGGGACAGATCCTCTGGGGCCAACGTCCTGACTTTC | CASRDRSSGANVLTF | TRBV19 | TRBD1 | TRBJ2-6 | NA
TGTGCCAGCAGTGAATTAGCGAGCTCCTACGAGCAGTACTTC | CASSELASSYEQYF | TRBV2 | NA | TRBJ2-7 | NA
TGTGCCAGCAGTGAGGACAATAATTCACCCCTCCACTTT | CASSEDNNSPLHF | TRBV6-4 | NA | TRBJ1-6 | NA
TGTGCCAGCAGTTACTCTCAGGGTATCGGCTACACCTTC | CASSYSQGIGYTF | TRBV6-5 | NA | TRBJ1-2 | NA
TGTGCCGGATCACCGGGACTAGCGGGCCTGGCTGGGGCCAACGTCCTGACTTTC | CAGSPGLAGLAGANVLTF | TRBV28 | TRBD2 | TRBJ2-6 | NA
TGTGCCAGCAGTGGGGACAGGGATTACTACAATGAGCAGTTCTTC | CASSGDRDYYNEQFF | TRBV2 | TRBD1 | TRBJ2-1 | once
TGTGCCAGCAGCTCCCGACAGGGCAATCAGCCCCAGCATTTT | CASSSRQGNQPQHF | TRBV7-2 | NA | TRBJ1-5 | NA
TGTGCCAGCAGCTTAGGGGGGCGCAATCAGCCCCAGCATTTT | CASSLGGRNQPQHF | TRBV7-2 | NA | TRBJ1-5 | NA